Listed here are 30 T cell receptor beta chains from one sample, sequenced in a study of T cells in Graves' hyperthyroidism and ophthalmopathy. RNA transcripts provided the source from which TCR beta CDR3 regions were amplified. Using the HTBI primer set, a first-round RT-PCR was run on the TCR CDR3. One entry per CDR3 protein, called by TCRdb with MiXCR from the multiplex PCR reads. The repertoire holds tens of thousands of distinct CDR3 sequences, under 50% seen once, with roughly 9.1% in the top ten. The sequenced sample consisted of blood. These receptors came from a woman between 50 and 59 years old with Graves' ophthalmopathy.

This clonotype has at least ten counts. The gene calls are TRBV3-1 and TRBJ1-6, with D unresolved. Trimming shortened V by 3 bases and J by 15 bases, and 9 bases separated the two germline ends. Germline V CDR1 and CDR2: LGHDT, YNNKEL (reference sequence). There are 11 residues in the CDR3. In DNA, the CDR3 is TGTGCCAGCAGCCAGGTGGGAAGCCTCCACTTT. Amino acid sequence: CASSQVGSLHF. The full variable domain, rest sourced from reference TRBV3-1 and TRBJ1-6, is DTAVSQTPKYLVTQMGNDKSIKCEQNLGHDTMYWYKQDSKKFLKIMFSYNNKELIINETVPNRFSPKSPDKAHLNLHINSLELGDSAVYFCASSQVGSLHFGNGTRLTVT.

The V gene is TRBV27, the J gene TRBJ2-1; 11 nucleotides align to TRBD2. The germline gives CDR1 MNHEY, CDR2 SMNVEV (reference sequence). V was clipped by 7 bases and J by 9 bases; unmatched bases: 11. The CDR3 runs to 15 residues. The CDR3 sequence is CASTPLAGGSGEQFF. The CDR3 DNA reads as TGTGCCAGCACTCCTCTAGCGGGGGGCTCAGGTGAGCAGTTCTTC.

This clonotype has just a few counts. Being one base from a much bigger clone, this may be a read error. This chain links TRBV6-2 or TRBV6-3 with TRBJ1-2; 11 bases map to TRBD1. Per germline, CDR1 MNHEY and CDR2 SVGEGT. V lost 8 bases to trimming and J lost 5 bases; unmatched junction nucleotides: 4. This CDR3 spans 13 amino acids. The CDR3 nucleotides read TGTGCCAGCGGACAGGGGGCAGTTTATGGCTACACCTTC. Translated: CASGQGAVYGYTF.

The rearrangement uses TRBV7-3 and TRBJ2-7; 9 bases map to TRBD1. The length of the CDR3 is 16 residues. The ends lost 5 bases at V and 0 bases at J; junction bases unmatched: 8. Per the germline V gene, CDR1 is SGHTA and CDR2 is FQGTGA. CDR3 nucleotides: TGTGCCAGCAGCGCGCTACCGGGACAGGGCTCCTACGAGCAGTACTTC. Its protein is CASSALPGQGSYEQYF.

The rearrangement links TRBV7-9 to TRBJ2-7; D assignment may be TRBD1 or TRBD2 (6 bases each). The V gene's germline CDR1 is SEHNR and CDR2 FQNEAQ (reference sequence). Trimming removed 5 bases from V and 7 bases from J, with 12 bases in between. CDR3 length equals 12 residues. Here the CDR3 DNA reads TGTGCCAGCAGCCGACGGGGGCAGGAGCAGTACTTC. The encoded protein is CASSRRGQEQYF.

The table lists this clonotype with many counts. The V call is TRBV7-9, the J call TRBJ1-1; no clear D gene. Germline V CDR1 and CDR2: SEHNR, FQNEAQ (reference sequence). V gave up 2 bases and J gave up 5 bases, with 12 bases separating them. The CDR3 covers 14 residues. CDR3 coding DNA: TGTGCCAGCAGCTTACTAGGGATTGATACTGAAGCTTTCTTT. As protein: CASSLLGIDTEAFF.

A word on this clonotype: One end of the junction fails to match germline, which may point to a read error. The V gene is TRBV7-2, the J gene TRBJ2-2; tentative D call: TRBD2 (5 bases). Germline CDR1 is SGHTA and CDR2 is FQGNSA. The CDR3 has 14 residues. For the CDR3, the DNA is TGTGCCAGCGGCTTAGGCACGAACACCGGGGAGCCGTTTTTT. It codes for CASGLGTNTGEPFF.

This clonotype was counted many times. The rearrangement links TRBV5-1 to TRBJ2-1; D remains ambiguous. Germline assignment: CDR1 SGHRS and CDR2 YFSETQ. The V gene lost 4 bases and the J gene lost 0 bases, with 8 bases spanning the gap. The CDR3 loop spans 14 amino acids. CDR3 nucleotides: TGCGCCAGCAGCGGGTCGAGCTCCTACAATGAGCAGTTCTTC. Its protein product is CASSGSSSYNEQFF.

Details on this clonotype: It is likely a read error, because the conserved phenylalanine at the end of the CDR3 is missing. It is unclear where the CDR3 begins or ends on the DNA, so no DNA is shown, and the CDR3 is as TCRdb lists it. J is TRBJ1-3 and V is TRBV15. CDR1 is LNHNV and CDR2 is YYDKDF in the germline V gene (reference sequence). The CDR3 is 8 amino acids long, termini counted. The CDR3 loop reads CATSEGNT.

This clonotype was seen many times. V is TRBV12-3 or TRBV12-4 and J is TRBJ1-6; D remains ambiguous. V gave up 5 bases and J gave up 5 bases, with 10 bases separating them. CDR3 length equals 14 residues. The chain's CDR3 is CASSPVGNNSPLHF. The CDR3 region has the DNA TGTGCCAGCAGTCCCGTGGGGAATAATTCACCCCTCCACTTT.

This clonotype was found many times. The chain combines TRBV19 with TRBJ1-2, with TRBD1 matching over 7 bases. Germline assignment: CDR1 LNHDA and CDR2 SQIVND (reference sequence). The V and J ends lost 2 bases and 3 bases, in that order; junction bases with no gene match: 6. The CDR3 runs 15 residues. CDR3 coding DNA: TGTGCCAGTAGTATAAGGGTAGGGACAGACTATGGCTACACCTTC. This codes for CASSIRVGTDYGYTF.

Many counts were recorded for this clonotype. The chain combines TRBV19 with TRBJ2-7, with TRBD2 identical over 8 bases. V was clipped by 7 bases and J by 7 bases; unmatched bases: 9. This CDR3 has 13 amino acids. The V gene's germline CDR1 is LNHDA and CDR2 SQIVND (reference sequence). This CDR3 reads CASTAGRAGEQYF. The DNA of the CDR3 is TGTGCCAGTACGGCCGGGAGGGCCGGGGAGCAGTACTTC.

The V call is TRBV7-8, the J call TRBJ2-7, with 9 bases aligning to TRBD1. Per the germline V gene, CDR1 is SGHVS and CDR2 is FQNEAQ. There are 14 residues in the CDR3. The V and J ends lost 6 bases and 2 bases, in that order; junction bases with no gene match: 5. This chain's CDR3 is CASSRGQGPYEQYF. The DNA of the CDR3 is TGTGCCAGCAGTCGAGGACAGGGGCCCTACGAGCAGTACTTC.

This clonotype was observed many times. This chain joins TRBV5-4 and TRBJ2-2, with 10 bases that match TRBD2. With V trimmed by 7 bases and J by 1 base, 7 bases remained unmatched. In germline, CDR1 is SGHNT, CDR2 YYREEE (reference sequence). This CDR3 is 16 amino acids long. CDR3 sequence (DNA): TGTGCCAGCTGGGCCGGGACTAGCGAGAACACCGGGGAGCTGTTTTTT. Translation gives CASWAGTSENTGELFF.

The V gene is TRBV19, the J gene TRBJ2-5; 9 bases align to TRBD2. CDR3 length: 13 amino acids. V trimming: 6 bases; J trimming: 5 bases; junction bases outside the gene matches: 4. The germline V gene has CDR1 LNHDA and CDR2 SQIVND (reference sequence). This CDR3 is CASSLTSGETQYF. The CDR3 nucleotides are TGTGCCAGTAGCTTAACTAGCGGGGAGACCCAGTACTTC.

This clonotype is termed medium-sized. The CDR3 sequence is CSASDTYEQYF. The CDR3 bases are TGCAGTGCTAGCGATACCTACGAGCAGTACTTC. The chain joins TRBV20-1 to TRBJ2-7; unclear D gene. Germline lookup yields CDR1 DFQATT and CDR2 SNEGSKA (reference sequence). Between the trimmed V and J ends, which lost 3 bases and 2 bases, there was a span of 5 bases. This CDR3 spans 11 amino acids.

The CDR3 nucleotides read TGTGCCAGTCCTCGCCGGGACAGAGTCCCCTACGAGCAGTACTTC. It yields the protein CASPRRDRVPYEQYF. The chain combines TRBV6-1 with TRBJ2-7, with 7 bases matching TRBD1. The ends lost 9 bases at V and 2 bases at J; junction bases unmatched: 13. The CDR3 covers 15 residues. The germline gives CDR1 MNHNS, CDR2 SASEGT.

The chain carries TRBV2 and TRBJ1-4, with unresolved D. V lost 5 bases to trimming and J lost 3 bases, with 13 bases between them. In germline, CDR1 is SNHLY, CDR2 FYNNEI. The CDR3 length is 15 residues. The CDR3 bases are TGTGCCAGCAGTCCTCGTGAAGGTTCTAATGAAAAACTGTTTTTT. Protein sequence: CASSPREGSNEKLFF.

The genes are TRBV24-1 and TRBJ2-1; 10 bases line up with TRBD2. This CDR3 spans 14 amino acids. Germline V CDR1 and CDR2: KGHDR, SFDVKD. The V and J ends lost 4 bases and 7 bases, in that order; junction bases with no gene match: 3. The CDR3 protein is CATSDSSGRNEQFF. The CDR3 DNA sequence: TGTGCCACCAGTGACTCTAGCGGGAGAAATGAGCAGTTCTTC.

This clonotype was observed many times. The chain has TRBV12-3 or TRBV12-4 and TRBJ1-2, with D possibly matching TRBD1 (5 bases). V was cut by 1 base and J by 6 bases, with 9 bases left in between. The CDR3 has 13 amino acids. The CDR3 DNA follows: TGTGCCAGCAGTTTAGGGGCAGGGAATGGCTACACCTTC. As protein: CASSLGAGNGYTF.

This clonotype was detected only a few times. The rearrangement links TRBV11-3 to TRBJ1-5; possible D gene TRBD1, 6 bases. The CDR3 length is 16 residues. Germline values: CDR1 SGHNT, CDR2 YENEEA. Trimming pared 8 bases from V and 2 bases from J, leaving 19 bases between. CDR3 DNA sequence: TGTGCCAGCTCACTAGAGGGGGTCGGGGGCAATCAGCCCCAGCATTTT. Its protein product is CASSLEGVGGNQPQHF.

This clonotype is a singleton in its sample. The chain has TRBV5-5 and TRBJ2-1, with D perhaps TRBD1 (6 bases). Germline assignment: CDR1 SGHKS and CDR2 YYEKEE (reference sequence). V lost 2 bases and J 9 bases, leaving 9 bases between the germline ends. CDR3 size: 12 residues. CDR3 DNA sequence: TGTGCCAGCAGCTTACAAGGGGGTGAGCAGTTCTTC. Amino acid sequence: CASSLQGGEQFF.

In its sample, this clonotype was seen many times. The chain combines TRBV6-6 with TRBJ2-6; 12 bases are shared with TRBD1. The CDR3 length is 16 residues. Losses at the gene ends were 5 bases for V and 4 bases for J; bases not matched to a gene: 3. Germline V gene sequence: CDR1 MNHNY, CDR2 SVGAGI (reference sequence). The CDR3 sequence: CASSTGQGAGANVLTF. The CDR3 bases are TGTGCCAGCAGTACGGGACAGGGGGCGGGGGCCAACGTCCTGACTTTC.

The chain carries TRBV20-1 and TRBJ2-1; 7 bases agree with TRBD2. Germline assignment: CDR1 DFQATT and CDR2 SNEGSKA (reference sequence). This CDR3 has 15 residues. V shed 3 bases and J 12 bases; nucleotides not matched to a gene: 17. CDR3 amino acids: CSASFGSGPTDTQFF. In DNA form, the CDR3 reads TGCAGTGCTAGTTTTGGTAGCGGGCCGACAGATACGCAGTTCTTC.

The genes are TRBV2 and TRBJ2-5; 9 bases align to TRBD2. CDR3 length: 16 amino acids. Looked up from germline, CDR1 is SNHLY and CDR2 is FYNNEI. The V gene end was trimmed by 6 bases and the J gene end by 4 bases; junction bases not matched to a gene: 12. CDR3 DNA: TGTGCCAGCAGGCCCCCCGGGACTAGCCTTCTAGAGACCCAGTACTTC. Translating gives CASRPPGTSLLETQYF.

This clonotype was counted at least ten times. Because the CDR3's place on the DNA is in doubt, the DNA is left out and the CDR3 is given as listed by TCRdb. The rearrangement uses TRBV27 and TRBJ2-7; the table calls TRBD1, which could not be checked here. The CDR3 spans 15 residues, counting both ends. CDR1 MNHEY and CDR2 SMNVEV come from the germline V gene (reference sequence). The CDR3 loop reads CASSPPGRILYQQYF.

Of note for this clonotype: A much more abundant neighbour one base away suggests this may be a read error. The genes are TRBV6-1 and TRBJ2-2; TRBD2 matches 10 bases. The CDR3 is made up of 15 amino acids. Germline lookup yields CDR1 MNHNS and CDR2 SASEGT. The CDR3 DNA reads TGTACCAGCAGTGAATTAGCGGGGGGCACCGGGGAGCTGTTTTTT. Amino acid sequence: CTSSELAGGTGELFF.

For this clonotype: A clone one base away is much larger, so this may be a read error. J is TRBJ1-1 and V is TRBV24-1; weak D call: TRBD1 (5 bases). Germline lookup yields CDR1 KGHDR and CDR2 SFDVKD. Deletions cut 6 bases from V and 6 bases from J, with 13 bases between. The CDR3 runs 13 residues. The CDR3 loop is CATSWDGGSEAFF. CDR3 sequence (DNA): TGTGCCACCAGTTGGGACGGCGGCTCTGAAGCTTTCTTT.

V usage is TRBV20-1 and J usage is TRBJ2-3; 7 bases map to TRBD2. CDR1 and CDR2 (germline): DFQATT, SNEGSKA (reference sequence). The CDR3 runs to 16 residues. V lost 1 base and J lost 4; bases outside the gene matches: 11. DNA of the CDR3: TGCAGTGCTAGAGGGGTGGGCGGGAGTGACGCAGATACGCAGTATTTT. As protein: CSARGVGGSDADTQYF.

This clonotype was recorded many times. This chain connects TRBV19 to TRBJ1-5; D is unresolved. The V end was cut by 3 bases, the J end by 2 bases, with 11 bases between. Germline values: CDR1 LNHDA, CDR2 SQIVND (reference sequence). CDR3 length: 15 residues. CDR3 loop: CASSIWAAGNQPQHF. The CDR3 nucleotides are TGTGCCAGTAGTATCTGGGCGGCGGGCAATCAGCCCCAGCATTTT.